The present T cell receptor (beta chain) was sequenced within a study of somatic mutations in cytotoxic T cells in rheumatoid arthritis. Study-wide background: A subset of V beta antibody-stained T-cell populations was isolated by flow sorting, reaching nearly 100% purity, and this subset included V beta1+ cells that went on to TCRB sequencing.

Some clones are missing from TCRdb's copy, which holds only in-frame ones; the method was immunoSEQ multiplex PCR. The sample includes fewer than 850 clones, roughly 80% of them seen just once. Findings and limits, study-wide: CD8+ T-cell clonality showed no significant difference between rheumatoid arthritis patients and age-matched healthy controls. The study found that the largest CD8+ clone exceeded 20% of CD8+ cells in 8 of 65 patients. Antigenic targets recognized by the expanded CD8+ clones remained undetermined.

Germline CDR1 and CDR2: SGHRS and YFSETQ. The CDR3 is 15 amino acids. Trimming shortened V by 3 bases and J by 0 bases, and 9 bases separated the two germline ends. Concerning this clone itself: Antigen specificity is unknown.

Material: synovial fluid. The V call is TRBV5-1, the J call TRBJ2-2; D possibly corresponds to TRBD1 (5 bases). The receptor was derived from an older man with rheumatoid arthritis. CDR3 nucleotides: TGCGCCAGCAGCTCGAACAGGCCGAACACCGGGGAGCTGTTTTTT. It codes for CASSSNRPNTGELFF. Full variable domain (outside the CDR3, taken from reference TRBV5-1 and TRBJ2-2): KAGVTQTPRYLIKTRGQQVTLSCSPISGHRSVSWYQQTPGQGLQFLFEYFSETQRNKGNFPGRFSGRQFSNSRSEMNVSTLELGDSALYLCASSSNRPNTGELFFGEGSRLTVL.